The clone carrying this T cell receptor (beta chain) was seen once. Assay: immunoSEQ multiplex PCR; the TCRdb copy retains only in-frame clones and omits some. This sample has about 83,000 clones, with under 80% found just once. This sample stems from a study of blood T cell repertoires in COVID-19. Germline V CDR1 and CDR2: SNHLY, FYNNEI. The CDR3 has 14 residues. With V trimmed by 5 bases and J by 5 bases, 7 bases remained unmatched. The receptor was derived from an elderly woman with active or convalescent COVID-19. Source material: peripheral blood. The chain combines TRBV2 with TRBJ1-2, with 8 bases that match TRBD1. The CDR3, as DNA: TGTGCCAGCAGTATTGACAGGGGACAGTATGGCTACACCTTC. Its translation: CASSIDRGQYGYTF.